This record concerns one T cell receptor (beta chain) sequence. Its specificity is unknown. Germline lookup yields CDR1 SGHDT and CDR2 YYEEEE. The length of the CDR3 is 15 residues. Researchers generated cDNA in eight separate reactions per sample. TCRdb reanalyzed the 5' RACE reads and collapses them to one entry per CDR3 protein, without DNA. This table lists under 350,000 distinct CDR3 sequences. Skipping T cell sorting, the study isolated total RNA directly from whole blood. This record belongs to a study of monozygotic twins with inflammatory bowel disease. Findings and caveats of the study: In these data, no single strong IBD-associated signal or clonotype received support. Patients got different immunosuppressive treatments, which may have made their repertoires more variable.

Sequences were obtained from blood. This TCR came from a human donor with ulcerative colitis or Crohn's disease, or a healthy co-twin of an affected twin (not recorded which). The chain uses TRBV5-6 and TRBJ1-5; the D gene TCRdb calls, TRBD1, cannot be checked with no DNA. The chain's CDR3 is CASSFYRAASQPQHF.